Sequencing of this TCR beta chain was carried out in a study of blood T cell repertoires in COVID-19 (dated by TCRdb to about 2020). Regarding the research as a whole: Collaborator samples came from the United States, Italy and Spain and covered acute and convalescent phases of COVID-19. The prospective study material was composed of cDNA or gDNA derived from T cells, B-cell-depleted T cells, or PBMCs. Subjects who had been exposed to COVID-19, were actively infected with it, or had recovered from it provided the deeply sampled blood TCRbeta repertoires that made up the dataset. A freely available public database, intended as a resource for researchers studying the immune response to SARS-CoV-2, is where the repertoires were released. Samples came from the ongoing ImmuneRACE study (first 160 participants) plus 1,254 subjects from 6 global collaborators. A de-identified subject ID, COVID-19 status, age in years and sex were almost always included in the sample metadata. HLA class I and class II types, where available, came from metadata supplied by the sample provider rather than from assay-based typing.

TCRbeta CDR3 regions were amplified from genomic DNA by means of the immunoSEQ Assay, a bias-controlled multiplex PCR. From the authors' description of their analysis: The number of nucleated cells in each sample was estimated by amplification of reference gene primers within the assay. To quantify the absolute abundance of each unique TCRbeta CDR3 rearrangement, sequence reads were collapsed and filtered. For each sample, productive Simpson clonality was calculated as the square root of Simpson's diversity index across productive rearrangements. This is the immuneACCESS table as TCRdb keeps it, with only in-frame sequences that have V and J called. A part of the clones is gone; compared with another copy, unresolved V genes explain less than half, and the rest is unexplained. Clone size and the V and J calls come from that table; the DNA yielded D and trimming. This sample gives under 200,000 clones in total; 80% to 90% of them show up just once. The ten largest make up about 19% of the sample.

Notes on this clone: The specificity of this receptor is unknown. Base qualities were left out, and no much larger clone turns up one base away.

Samples from volunteer blood donors who had recovered from COVID-19 were contributed by a second Seattle source. Collaborating institutions collected whole blood in K2EDTA tubes following their own protocols. For TCRbeta analysis, collaborators shipped samples in one of three forms: frozen whole blood, isolated PBMCs, or DNA extracted from either of those sample types. Trimmed from V: 5 bases; trimmed from J: 0 bases; junction bases lacking a gene match: 10. The CDR1 and CDR2 encoded by the germline V gene are SGHNT and YENEEA. The CDR3 measures 17 amino acids from cysteine to phenylalanine. The read is trimmed to its CDR3 DNA, 51 bases read in frame from base 1. Points the paper makes about the study in general: The quantity of clinical and demographic metadata differed by source and by participant and was supplied without curation.

In this chain, TRBV11-3 is recombined with TRBJ2-3, with 8 central nucleotides matching TRBD2. The receptor was isolated from a woman in her 70s who had recovered from COVID-19. The sequencing sample was made of peripheral blood. CDR3 loop: CASSPAGSGSSTDTQYF. The DNA sequence is given as TGTGCCAGCAGCCCCGCGGGGAGCGGGAGTAGCACAGATACGCAGTATTTT. The CDR3 plus the reference TRBV11-3 and TRBJ2-3 genes for the other parts give the full variable domain: EAGVVQSPRYKIIEKKQPVAFWCNPISGHNTLYWYLQNLGQGPELLIRYENEEAVDDSQLPKDRFSAERLKGVDSTLKIQPAELGDSAVYLCASSPAGSGSSTDTQYFGPGTRLTVL.